Listed below are T cell receptor beta chains from one sample, sequenced in a study of identical twins. TCRdb itself ran the 5' RACE reads through MiXCR, one entry per CDR3 protein. The top ten hold about 38% of the sample, which has approximately 190,000 distinct CDR3 sequences, 15% to 20% seen once. The same sample was also used in a study of T cells expressing NK-cell markers.

Source material: CD8+ T cells sorted from blood. The origin of the receptors is a woman aged 18-29 years in good health. CDR3s include the opening cysteine and the closing phenylalanine or tryptophan.

V: TRBV7-8
J: TRBJ2-3
length: 13
CDR3: CASSDGTKDTQYF

V: TRBV7-9
J: TRBJ1-1
length: 15
CDR3: CASSLGSVEVTEAFF

V: TRBV29-1
J: TRBJ2-5
length: 10
CDR3: CSVPGETQYF

V: TRBV7-6
J: TRBJ2-1
length: 16
CDR3: CASSILSGGAYNEQFF

V: TRBV5-1
J: TRBJ2-3
length: 14
CDR3: CASSLASGPDTQYF

V: TRBV11-2
J: TRBJ1-1
length: 12
CDR3: CASSLGLKEAFF

V: TRBV29-1
J: TRBJ1-2
length: 14
CDR3: CSVEDWGQNYGYTF

V: TRBV21-1
J: TRBJ2-1
length: 17
CDR3: CASSKKEIWRARNEQFF

V: TRBV5-1
J: TRBJ2-3
length: 17
CDR3: CASSLASAGGPEDTQYF

V: TRBV19
J: TRBJ2-5
length: 15
CDR3: CASSSTGVRTETQYF

V: TRBV18
J: TRBJ1-2
length: 14
CDR3: CASSPAGTEGGYTF

V: TRBV5-1
J: TRBJ2-1
length: 16
CDR3: CASSLGLAGVYNEQFF

V: TRBV27
J: TRBJ1-6
length: 14
CDR3: CASSASPSSSPLHF

V: TRBV14
J: TRBJ2-7
length: 14
CDR3: CASSQGFPPHEQYF

V: TRBV6-2/TRBV6-3
J: TRBJ2-1
length: 15
CDR3: CASLEAGQSNNEQFF

V: TRBV7-9
J: TRBJ1-3
length: 15
CDR3: CASSSSDASGNTIYF

V: TRBV11-2
J: TRBJ2-3
length: 15
CDR3: CASSLAAGGSDTQYF

V: TRBV12-3/TRBV12-4
J: TRBJ1-1
length: 14
CDR3: CASSSGLEGTEAFF

V: TRBV11-2
J: TRBJ2-7
length: 19
CDR3: CASSLLLPLAGSREYEQYF

V: TRBV7-2
J: TRBJ2-3
length: 16
CDR3: CASSFEDFRSTDTQYF

V: TRBV6-2/TRBV6-3
J: TRBJ1-1
length: 14
CDR3: CASSYSTWDTEAFF

V: TRBV6-5
J: TRBJ1-1
length: 15
CDR3: CASSYGAGANTEAFF

V: TRBV9
J: TRBJ2-7
length: 14
CDR3: CASSAGGQSYEQYF

V: TRBV7-3
J: TRBJ2-3
length: 15
CDR3: CASSFTSYVGDTQYF

V: TRBV27
J: TRBJ1-1
length: 14
CDR3: CASMGLGGGTEAFF